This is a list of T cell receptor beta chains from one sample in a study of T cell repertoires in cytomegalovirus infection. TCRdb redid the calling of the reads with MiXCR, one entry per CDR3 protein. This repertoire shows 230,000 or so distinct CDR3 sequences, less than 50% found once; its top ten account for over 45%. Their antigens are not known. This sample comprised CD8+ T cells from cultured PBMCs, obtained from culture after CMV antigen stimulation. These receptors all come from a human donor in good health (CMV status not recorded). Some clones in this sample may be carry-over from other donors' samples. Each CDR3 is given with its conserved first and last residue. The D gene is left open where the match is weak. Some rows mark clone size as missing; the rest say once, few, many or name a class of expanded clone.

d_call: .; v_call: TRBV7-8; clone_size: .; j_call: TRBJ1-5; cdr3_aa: CASRGRLYQPQHF; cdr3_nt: TGTGCCAGCAGGGGACGCCTGTATCAGCCCCAGCATTTT
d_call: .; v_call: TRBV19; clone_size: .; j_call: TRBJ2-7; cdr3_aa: CASSPGLFYEQYF; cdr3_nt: TGTGCCAGTAGTCCAGGCCTCTTCTACGAGCAGTACTTC
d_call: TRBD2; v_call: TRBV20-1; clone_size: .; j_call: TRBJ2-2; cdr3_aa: CSARGLAVEYTGELFF; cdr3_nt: TGCAGTGCTAGGGGACTAGCGGTTGAGTACACCGGGGAGCTGTTTTTT
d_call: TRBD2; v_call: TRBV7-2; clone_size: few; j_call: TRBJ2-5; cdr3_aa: CASTKEFSGSLETQYF; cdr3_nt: TGTGCCAGCACCAAAGAGTTTAGCGGGAGTTTGGAGACCCAGTACTTC
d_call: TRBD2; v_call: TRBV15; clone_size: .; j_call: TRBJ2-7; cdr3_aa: CATSRGLADLSYEQYF; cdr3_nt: TGTGCCACCAGCAGGGGACTAGCGGATCTCTCCTACGAGCAGTACTTC
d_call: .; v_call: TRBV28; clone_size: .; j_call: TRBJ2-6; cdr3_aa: CASSARGSFSGANVLTF; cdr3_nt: TGTGCCAGCAGTGCTAGGGGGTCCTTCTCTGGGGCCAACGTCCTGACTTTC
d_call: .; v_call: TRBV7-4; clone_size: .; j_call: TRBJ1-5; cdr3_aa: CASSPSDTRLLYSNQPQHF; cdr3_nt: TGTGCCAGCAGCCCCTCCGACACCCGGCTTCTTTATAGCAATCAGCCCCAGCATTTT
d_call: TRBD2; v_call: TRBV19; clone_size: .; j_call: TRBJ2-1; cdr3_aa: CASSIASGRNEQFF; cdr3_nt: TGTGCCAGTAGTATCGCTAGCGGGAGGAATGAGCAGTTCTTC
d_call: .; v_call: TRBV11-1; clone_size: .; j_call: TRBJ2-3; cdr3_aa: CASSLQGRTDTQYF; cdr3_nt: TGTGCCAGCAGCCTCCAGGGACGCACAGATACGCAGTATTTT
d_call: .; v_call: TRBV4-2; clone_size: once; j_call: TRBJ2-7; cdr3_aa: CASSQEEHPSYEQYF; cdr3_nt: TGTGCCAGCAGCCAAGAGGAACACCCCTCCTACGAGCAGTACTTC
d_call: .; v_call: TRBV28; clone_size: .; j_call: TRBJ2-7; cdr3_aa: CASSFPRGVGLDEQYF; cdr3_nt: TGTGCCAGCAGTTTTCCTCGCGGGGTGGGGTTGGACGAGCAGTACTTC
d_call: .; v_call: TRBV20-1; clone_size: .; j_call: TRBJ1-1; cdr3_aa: CSATPESPGEGAFF; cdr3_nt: TGCAGTGCTACCCCGGAGAGTCCCGGCGAGGGCGCTTTCTTT
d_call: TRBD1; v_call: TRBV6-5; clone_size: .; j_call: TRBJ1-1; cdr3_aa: CASSYFSFGTADTEAFF; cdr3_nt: TGTGCCAGCAGTTACTTCAGTTTCGGGACAGCGGACACTGAAGCTTTCTTT
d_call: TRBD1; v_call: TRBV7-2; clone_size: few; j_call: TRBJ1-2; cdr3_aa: CASSLGQDRDYGYTF; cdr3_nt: TGTGCCAGCAGCTTAGGACAGGACAGGGACTATGGCTACACCTTC
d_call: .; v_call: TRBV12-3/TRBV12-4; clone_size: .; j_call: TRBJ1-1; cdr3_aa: CASSLMGREAFF; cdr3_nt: TGTGCCAGCAGTTTAATGGGGAGGGAAGCTTTCTTT
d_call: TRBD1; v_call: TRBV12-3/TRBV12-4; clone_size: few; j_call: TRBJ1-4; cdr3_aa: CASSLTGGGYKILFF; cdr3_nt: TGTGCCAGCAGTTTGACAGGGGGCGGTTATAAAATACTGTTTTTT
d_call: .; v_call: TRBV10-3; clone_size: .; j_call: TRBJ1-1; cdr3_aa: CAIKKPLNTEAFF; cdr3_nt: TGTGCCATAAAAAAGCCCCTGAACACTGAAGCTTTCTTT
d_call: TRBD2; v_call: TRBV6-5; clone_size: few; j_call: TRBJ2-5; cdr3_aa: CASSYGTSGNQETQYF; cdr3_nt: TGTGCCAGCAGTTATGGGACTAGCGGGAACCAAGAGACCCAGTACTTC
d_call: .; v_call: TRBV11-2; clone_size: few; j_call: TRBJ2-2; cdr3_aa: CASTISYGQPITNTGELFF; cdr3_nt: TGTGCCAGCACCATAAGCTACGGACAGCCGATTACGAACACCGGGGAGCTGTTTTTT
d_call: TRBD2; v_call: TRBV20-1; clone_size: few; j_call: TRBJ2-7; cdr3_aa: CSARGIAGAYEQYF; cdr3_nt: TGCAGTGCCCGAGGGATAGCGGGAGCCTACGAGCAGTACTTC
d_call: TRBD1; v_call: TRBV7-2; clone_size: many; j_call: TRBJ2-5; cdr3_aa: CASVTGGERFGEETQYF; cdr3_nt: TGTGCCAGCGTCACAGGGGGAGAAAGGTTTGGTGAAGAGACCCAGTACTTC
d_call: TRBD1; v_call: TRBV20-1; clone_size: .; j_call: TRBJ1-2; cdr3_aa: CSVFVRDRQNYGYTF; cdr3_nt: TGCAGTGTTTTCGTCCGGGACAGGCAAAACTATGGCTACACCTTC
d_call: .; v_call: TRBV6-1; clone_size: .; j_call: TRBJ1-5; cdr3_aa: CASSEGRDSNQPQHF; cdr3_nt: TGTGCCAGCAGTGAAGGCAGGGATAGCAATCAGCCCCAGCATTTT
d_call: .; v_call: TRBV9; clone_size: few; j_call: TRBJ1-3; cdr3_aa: CASSAQGDGNTIYF; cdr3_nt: TGTGCCAGCAGCGCACAGGGTGACGGAAACACCATATATTTT
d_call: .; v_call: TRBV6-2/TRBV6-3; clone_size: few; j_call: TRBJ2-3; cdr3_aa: CASSSWGLGTDTQYF; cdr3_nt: TGTGCCAGCAGTAGTTGGGGGCTGGGCACAGATACGCAGTATTTT
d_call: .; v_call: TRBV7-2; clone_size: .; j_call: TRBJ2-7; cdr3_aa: CASSSGIDEQYF; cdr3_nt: TGTGCCAGCAGCTCAGGGATCGACGAGCAGTACTTC
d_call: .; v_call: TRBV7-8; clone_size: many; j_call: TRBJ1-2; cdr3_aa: CASSGSESPGYTF; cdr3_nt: TGTGCCAGCAGTGGCAGCGAGTCTCCCGGCTACACCTTC
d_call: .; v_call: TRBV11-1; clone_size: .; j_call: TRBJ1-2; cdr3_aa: CASSWGEGFGYTF; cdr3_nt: TGTGCCAGCAGCTGGGGTGAGGGATTCGGCTACACCTTC
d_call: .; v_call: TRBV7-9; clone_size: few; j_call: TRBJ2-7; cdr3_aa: CASSSYDPHEQYF; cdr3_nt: TGTGCCAGCAGCTCTTACGACCCACACGAGCAGTACTTC
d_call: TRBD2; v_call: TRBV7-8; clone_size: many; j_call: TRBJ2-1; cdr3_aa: CASSRTSGSGNEQFF; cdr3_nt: TGTGCCAGCAGCCGAACTAGCGGGAGCGGTAATGAGCAGTTCTTC
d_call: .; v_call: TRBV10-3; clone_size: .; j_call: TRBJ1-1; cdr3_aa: CAISESWEWGTEAFF; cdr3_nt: TGTGCCATCAGTGAGTCCTGGGAGTGGGGCACTGAAGCTTTCTTT
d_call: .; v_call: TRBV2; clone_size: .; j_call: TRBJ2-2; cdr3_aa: CASSEKAAHTGELFF; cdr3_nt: TGTGCCAGCAGTGAAAAGGCAGCTCACACCGGGGAGCTGTTTTTT
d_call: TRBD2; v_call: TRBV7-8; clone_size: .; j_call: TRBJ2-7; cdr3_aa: CASSDTSDSYEQYF; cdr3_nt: TGTGCCAGCAGCGATACTAGCGACTCCTACGAGCAGTACTTC
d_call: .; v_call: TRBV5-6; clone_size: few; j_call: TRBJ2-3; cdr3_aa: CASSLNGRARTDTQYF; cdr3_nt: TGTGCCAGCAGCTTAAACGGCAGGGCGCGGACAGATACGCAGTATTTT
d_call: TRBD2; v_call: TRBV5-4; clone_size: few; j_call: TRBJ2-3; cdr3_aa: CASCSRPISGEGDTQYF; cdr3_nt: TGTGCCAGCTGCTCCCGACCTATTAGCGGGGAGGGGGATACGCAGTATTTT
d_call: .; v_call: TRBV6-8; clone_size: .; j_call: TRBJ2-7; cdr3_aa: CASSYSGSLLYF; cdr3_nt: TGTGCCAGCAGTTACTCAGGCTCTCTGCTGTACTTC
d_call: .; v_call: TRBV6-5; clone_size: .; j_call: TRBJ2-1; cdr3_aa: CASSYARNNEQFF; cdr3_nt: TGTGCCAGCAGTTACGCCCGGAACAATGAGCAGTTCTTC
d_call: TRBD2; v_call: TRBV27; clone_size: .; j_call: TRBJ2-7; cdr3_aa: CASSPQLAATYEQYF; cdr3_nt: TGTGCCAGCAGCCCTCAACTAGCGGCCACCTACGAGCAGTACTTC
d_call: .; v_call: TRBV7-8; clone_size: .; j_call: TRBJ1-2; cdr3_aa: CASSLANRPNYGYTF; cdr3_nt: TGTGCCAGCAGCTTAGCGAACAGACCTAACTATGGCTACACCTTC
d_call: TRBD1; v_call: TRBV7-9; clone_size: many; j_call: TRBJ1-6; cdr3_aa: CASSLADWTGARSPLHF; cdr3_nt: TGTGCCAGCAGCTTAGCGGATTGGACAGGGGCTAGGTCACCCCTCCACTTT
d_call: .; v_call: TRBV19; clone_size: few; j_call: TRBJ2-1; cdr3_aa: CASSGPNEQFF; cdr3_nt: TGTGCCAGTAGTGGGCCTAATGAGCAGTTCTTC
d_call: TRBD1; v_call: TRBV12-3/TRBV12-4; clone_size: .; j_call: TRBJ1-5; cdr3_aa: CASSTTGGKDQPQHF; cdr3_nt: TGTGCCAGCAGTACGACAGGGGGCAAGGATCAGCCCCAGCATTTT
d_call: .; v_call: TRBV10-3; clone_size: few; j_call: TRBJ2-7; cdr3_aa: CAISRGGYPSREQYF; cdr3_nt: TGTGCCATCAGTAGAGGTGGGTACCCCAGTCGGGAGCAGTACTTC
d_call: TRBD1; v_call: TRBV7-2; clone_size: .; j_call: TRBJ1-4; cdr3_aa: CASSLPGQPNEKLFF; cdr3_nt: TGTGCCAGCAGCTTGCCGGGACAGCCTAATGAAAAACTGTTTTTT
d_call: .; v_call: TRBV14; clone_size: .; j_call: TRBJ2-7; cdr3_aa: CASSQERGATYEQYF; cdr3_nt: TGTGCCAGCAGCCAAGAAAGGGGAGCAACCTACGAGCAGTACTTC
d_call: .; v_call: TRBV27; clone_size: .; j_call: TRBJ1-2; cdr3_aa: CASSLARTDGYTF; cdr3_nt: TGTGCCAGCAGTCTAGCTCGGACGGATGGCTACACCTTC
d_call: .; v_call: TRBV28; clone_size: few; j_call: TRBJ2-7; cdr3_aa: CASSSDSELGYNYEQYF; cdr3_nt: TGTGCCAGCAGCTCGGATAGCGAGTTGGGTTATAACTACGAGCAGTACTTC
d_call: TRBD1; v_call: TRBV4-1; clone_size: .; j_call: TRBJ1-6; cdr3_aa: CASSPQTGGNSPLHF; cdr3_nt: TGCGCCAGCAGCCCGCAGACAGGGGGAAATTCACCCCTCCACTTT
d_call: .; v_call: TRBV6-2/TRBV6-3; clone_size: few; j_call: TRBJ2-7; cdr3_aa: CASSRPGNHEQYF; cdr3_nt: TGTGCCAGCAGCCGCCCAGGGAACCACGAGCAGTACTTC
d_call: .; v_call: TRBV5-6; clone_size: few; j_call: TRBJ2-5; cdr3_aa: CASSLGEGETQYF; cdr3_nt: TGTGCCAGCAGCTTGGGAGAGGGGGAGACCCAGTACTTC
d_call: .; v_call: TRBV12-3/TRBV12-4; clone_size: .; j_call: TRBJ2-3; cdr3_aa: CASSSWTAASTDTQYF; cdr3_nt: TGTGCCAGCAGTTCCTGGACGGCCGCTAGCACAGATACGCAGTATTTT
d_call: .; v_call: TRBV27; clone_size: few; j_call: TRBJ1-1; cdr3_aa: CASSLRGLNTEAFF; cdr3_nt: TGTGCCAGCAGTTTGAGGGGCTTGAACACTGAAGCTTTCTTT
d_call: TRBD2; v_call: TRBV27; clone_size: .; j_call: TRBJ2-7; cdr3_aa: CASSLSLAGRLYEQYF; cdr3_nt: TGTGCCAGCAGTTTGAGCCTAGCGGGGAGGTTGTACGAGCAGTACTTC